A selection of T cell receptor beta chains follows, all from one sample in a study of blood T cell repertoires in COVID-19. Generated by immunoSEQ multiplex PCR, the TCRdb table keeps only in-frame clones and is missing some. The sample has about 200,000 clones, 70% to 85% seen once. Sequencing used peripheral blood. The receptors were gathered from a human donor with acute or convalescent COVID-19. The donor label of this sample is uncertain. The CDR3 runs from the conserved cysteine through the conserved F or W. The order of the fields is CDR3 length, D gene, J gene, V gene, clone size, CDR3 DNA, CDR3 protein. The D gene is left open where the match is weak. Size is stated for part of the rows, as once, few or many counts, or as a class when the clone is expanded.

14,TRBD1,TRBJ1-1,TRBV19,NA,TGTGCCAGTAGTAGACAGGGGGTCGACACTGAAGCTTTCTTT,CASSRQGVDTEAFF
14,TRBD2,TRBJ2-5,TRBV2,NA,TGTGCCAGCAGTGAATCTAGCGGGCAAGAGACCCAGTACTTC,CASSESSGQETQYF
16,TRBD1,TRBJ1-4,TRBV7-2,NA,TGTGCCAGCAGCTTCGATGGACAGGGGGCTAATGAAAAACTGTTTTTT,CASSFDGQGANEKLFF
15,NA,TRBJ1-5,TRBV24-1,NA,TGTGCCACCAGTGACCGCTCGGGGGGGAATCAGCCCCAGCATTTT,CATSDRSGGNQPQHF
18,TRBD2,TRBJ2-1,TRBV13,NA,TGTGCCAGCAGCTTGAGAGGGACTAGCGGGTTCCCAAGGAATGAGCAGTTCTTC,CASSLRGTSGFPRNEQFF
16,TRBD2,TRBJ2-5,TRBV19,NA,TGTGCCAGTAGTATGGGACTAGCGGGAGTGAGAGAGACCCAGTACTTC,CASSMGLAGVRETQYF
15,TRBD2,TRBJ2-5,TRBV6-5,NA,TGTGCCAGCAGCGCCCATCTAGCGGGGCAAGAGACCCAGTACTTC,CASSAHLAGQETQYF
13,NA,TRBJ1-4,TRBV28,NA,TGTGCCAGCACCAGACAGCCTAATGAAAAACTGTTTTTT,CASTRQPNEKLFF
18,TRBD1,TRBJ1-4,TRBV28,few,TGTGCCAGCAGTCTTTATGGGACAGGGAGAGGACAAAATGAAAAACTGTTTTTT,CASSLYGTGRGQNEKLFF
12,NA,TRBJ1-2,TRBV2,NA,TGTGCCAGCAGTGAATGGCAGGGTTCTTACACCTTC,CASSEWQGSYTF
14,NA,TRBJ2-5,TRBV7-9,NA,TGTGCCAGCAGCTTCGGTCTAGACCAAGAGACCCAGTACTTC,CASSFGLDQETQYF
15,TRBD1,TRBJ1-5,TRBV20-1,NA,TGCAGTGCTAGTAGGCGGGGACAGAGCAATCAGCCCCAGCATTTT,CSASRRGQSNQPQHF